This TCR beta chain originates from a study of T cells in Graves' hyperthyroidism and ophthalmopathy (dated by TCRdb to the late 2010s). Notes on the research overall: Peripheral blood samples were taken at the time of initial diagnosis, prior to any treatment. The paper reports TCR Vbeta CDR3 sequencing of roughly 140 peripheral blood samples: under 45 ophthalmopathy, under 85 hyperthyroidism and around 17 progressor patients. The approximately 95 discovery patients were divided at random into training and test sets in a 7:3 ratio. Thyroid tissue and blood T-cell repertoires from roughly 6 Graves' hyperthyroidism patients were also compared in the study. Once sampling was done, hyperthyroidism patients were given methimazole at a starting dose of 30 mg daily, whereas ophthalmopathy patients were given high-dose intravenous methylprednisolone. Whether ophthalmopathy could be predicted prospectively was tested in an independent validation cohort made up of roughly 19 hyperthyroidism patients plus 17 patients who later progressed to ophthalmopathy. A discovery cohort of roughly 96 patients, roughly 43 with Graves' ophthalmopathy and 57 with stable Graves' hyperthyroidism, was used to find distinguishing TCR V-J signatures.

Overall results and qualifications from the work: No statistical method was used to set the sample size in advance, and investigators knew the group allocation. In validation, progression to ophthalmopathy was predicted by the model with about 70% sensitivity and 72.22% specificity, a median of around 5.9 months before onset. Most expanded thyroid clonotypes (frequency above 0.001) were also detected in blood, suggesting blood repertoires may reflect thyroid immune responses. A model built on a 13 V-J signature distinguished ophthalmopathy from stable hyperthyroidism, reaching about 89% sensitivity and about 81% specificity in cross-validation and 80%/75% in testing.

Graves' hyperthyroidism was defined as stable when no progression to ophthalmopathy occurred over 18 months of follow-up. The hyperthyroidism patients were between 18 and 65 years old and newly diagnosed, with a disease duration of less than 2 months. Any patient with an uncontrolled infection, another autoimmune disease, pregnancy or lactation was excluded. Diagnoses were established on the basis of clinical symptoms, serum thyroxine and TRAb, thyroid ultrasound, and orbital computed tomography. PBMCs were isolated from approximately 10 ml of fresh peripheral blood by Ficoll-Paque density gradient centrifugation. Total RNA was extracted using Trizol reagent, and RNA quality was assessed on an Agilent 2100 Bioanalyzer. This clonotype was found a few times. It has no known antigen specificity. No much larger clone exists at a distance of one base, and base qualities are not known. After removal of 6 bases from V and 2 bases from J, the junction retains 3 bases not matched to a gene. Spanning cysteine to phenylalanine, the CDR3 consists of 14 amino acids. The CDR3 DNA has 42 bases and is translated from base 1. CDR1 and CDR2 are drawn from the germline V gene (reference sequence): LNHDA, SQIVND.

TCR beta CDR3 regions were amplified from RNA transcripts. A first-round RT-PCR of the TCR CDR3 used the HTBI primer set with the Qiagen OneStep RT-PCR kit. Libraries were constructed in a second round of multiplex PCR, after which size selection and purification were carried out. The libraries were sequenced on an Illumina HiSeq2000 using paired-end 100 bp reads. Regarding the original processing steps: SOAPnuke was used to process the raw data, removing reads that contained adapters or uncalled bases, had a mean Phred below 15, or lacked an exact match to the constant primer or identifier. COPE v1.2.5 was used to merge the high-quality paired reads, and each unique nucleotide sequence was defined as a clonotype. MiTCR v1.1 was used to align clonotypes to the IMGT TRBV, TRBD and TRBJ reference segments. Analysis was restricted to V-J combinations with a frequency above 0.0001, which covered 98% to 99.2% of repertoires. A TCS score was defined as the ratio between F50 (clonal expansion) and ExV (chaos), using BLOSUM62-based TCRdist between CDR3 peptides within each V-J. Welch's t-statistics and random forest reduced roughly 540 V-J features to 10 to 15, which were used in a naive Bayes classifier (R e1071). The raw public reads went through TCRdb reprocessing: fastp at Q25, MiXCR clone calling, in-frame beta chains kept. Each CDR3 protein appears once, grouped with its most common genes and DNA. Clone size and V and J calls follow TCRdb, not the original study. This sample lists over 550,000 distinct CDR3 sequences; 16% were detected once. Around 19% of the sample lies in the top ten.

The TCR sequence derives from a woman aged 18-29 years with Graves' hyperthyroidism. The receptor chain draws on TRBV19 and TRBJ2-1, with 8 bases aligning to TRBD1. Sequencing was carried out using blood. The CDR3 protein: CASRDRAPYNEQFF. Read as DNA, the sequence is TGTGCCAGTAGGGACAGGGCCCCCTACAATGAGCAGTTCTTC.